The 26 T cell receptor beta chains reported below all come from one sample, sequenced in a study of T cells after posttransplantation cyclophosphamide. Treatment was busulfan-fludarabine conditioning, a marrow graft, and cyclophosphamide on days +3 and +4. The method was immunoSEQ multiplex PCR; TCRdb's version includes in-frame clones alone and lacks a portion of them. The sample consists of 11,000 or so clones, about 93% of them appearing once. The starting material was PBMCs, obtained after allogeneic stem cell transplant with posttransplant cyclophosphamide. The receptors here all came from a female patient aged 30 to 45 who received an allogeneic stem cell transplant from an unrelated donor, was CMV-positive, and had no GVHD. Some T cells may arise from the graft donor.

The CDR3 here is CASTLLPATVNTEAFF. CDR3 coding DNA: TGTGCCAGCACCTTACTACCCGCGACAGTGAACACTGAAGCTTTCTTT. This rearrangement joins TRBV2 to TRBJ1-1; the D gene is possibly TRBD1 (5 bases). CDR1 and CDR2 (germline): SNHLY, FYNNEI. V lost 7 bases, J lost 0 bases, and 18 bases lay in between. The CDR3 has 16 residues.

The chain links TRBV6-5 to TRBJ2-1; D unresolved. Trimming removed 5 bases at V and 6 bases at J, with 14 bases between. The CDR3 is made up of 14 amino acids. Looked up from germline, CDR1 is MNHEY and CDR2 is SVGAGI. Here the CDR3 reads CASSNLRSSNEQFF. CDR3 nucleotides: TGTGCCAGCAGTAACCTTCGGAGTAGCAATGAGCAGTTCTTC.

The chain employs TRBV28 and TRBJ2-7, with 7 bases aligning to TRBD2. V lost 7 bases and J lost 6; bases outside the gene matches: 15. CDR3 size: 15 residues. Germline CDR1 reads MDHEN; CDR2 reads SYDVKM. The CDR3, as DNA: TGTGCCAGCACCAACTCGTTGCGGGGGATTGGCGAGCAGTACTTC. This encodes CASTNSLRGIGEQYF. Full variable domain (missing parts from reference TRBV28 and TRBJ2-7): DVKVTQSSRYLVKRTGEKVFLECVQDMDHENMFWYRQDPGLGLRLIYFSYDVKMKEKGDIPEGYSVSREKKERFSLILESASTNQTSMYLCASTNSLRGIGEQYFGPGTRLTVT.

CDR3 sequence: CASSLERIFLNTEAFF. In DNA form, the CDR3 reads TGTGCCAGCAGCTTAGAGCGGATCTTCCTGAACACTGAAGCTTTCTTT. This chain uses TRBV7-9 with TRBJ1-1; no reliable D call. This CDR3 is 16 amino acids long. Germline loops: CDR1 SEHNR, CDR2 FQNEAQ (reference sequence). Trimming took off 1 base at V and 0 bases at J, with 12 bases between the two ends.

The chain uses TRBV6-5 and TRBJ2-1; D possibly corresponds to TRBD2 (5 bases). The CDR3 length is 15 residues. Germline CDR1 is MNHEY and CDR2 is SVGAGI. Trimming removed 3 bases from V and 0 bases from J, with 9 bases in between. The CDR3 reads CASSYGESSYNEQFF. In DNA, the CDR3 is TGTGCCAGCAGTTATGGGGAGAGCTCCTACAATGAGCAGTTCTTC.

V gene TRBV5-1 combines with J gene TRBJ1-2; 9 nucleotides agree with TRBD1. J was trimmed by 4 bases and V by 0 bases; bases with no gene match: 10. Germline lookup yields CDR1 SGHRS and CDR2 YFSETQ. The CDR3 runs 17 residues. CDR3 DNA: TGCGCCAGCAGCTTGGAGGGGGGGACAGGGCGCTTCTATGGCTACACCTTC. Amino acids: CASSLEGGTGRFYGYTF.

For the CDR3, the DNA is TGTGCCAGCAGCTTCGACCCGGACAGGCGAGAAGGTGAAAAACTGTTTTTT. Protein sequence: CASSFDPDRREGEKLFF. This chain uses TRBV5-5 with TRBJ1-4; 7 positions match TRBD1. The CDR3 is 17 amino acids. V trimming: 2 bases; J trimming: 7 bases; junction bases outside the gene matches: 14. From germline, CDR1 is SGHKS and CDR2 YYEKEE (reference sequence).

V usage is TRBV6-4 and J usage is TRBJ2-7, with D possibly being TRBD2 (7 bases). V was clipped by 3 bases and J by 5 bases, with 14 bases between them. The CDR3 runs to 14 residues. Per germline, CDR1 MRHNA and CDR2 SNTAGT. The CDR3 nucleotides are TGTGCCAGCAGTGAAGAGGGGGGGCCGGACGAGCAGTACTTC. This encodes CASSEEGGPDEQYF.

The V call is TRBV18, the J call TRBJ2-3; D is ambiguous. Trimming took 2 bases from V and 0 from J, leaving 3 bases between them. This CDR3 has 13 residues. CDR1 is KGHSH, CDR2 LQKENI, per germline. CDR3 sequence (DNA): TGTGCCAGCTCACCAACTAGCACAGATACGCAGTATTTT. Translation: CASSPTSTDTQYF.

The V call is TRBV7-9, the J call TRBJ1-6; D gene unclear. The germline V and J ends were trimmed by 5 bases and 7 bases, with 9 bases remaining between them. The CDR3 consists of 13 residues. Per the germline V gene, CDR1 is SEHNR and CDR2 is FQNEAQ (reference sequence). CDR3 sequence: CASSPEGNSPLHF. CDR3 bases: TGTGCCAGCAGCCCGGAGGGAAATTCACCCCTCCACTTT. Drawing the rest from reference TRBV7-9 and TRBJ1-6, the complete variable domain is DTGVSQNPRHKITKRGQNVTFRCDPISEHNRLYWYRQTLGQGPEFLTYFQNEAQLEKSRLLSDRFSAERPKGSFSTLEIQRTEQGDSAMYLCASSPEGNSPLHFGNGTRLTVT.

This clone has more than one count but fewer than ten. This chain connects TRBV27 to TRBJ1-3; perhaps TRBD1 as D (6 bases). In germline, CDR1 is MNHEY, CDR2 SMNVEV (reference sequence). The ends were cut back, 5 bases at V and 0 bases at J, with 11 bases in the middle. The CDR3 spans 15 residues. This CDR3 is CASSPQTGSGNTIYF. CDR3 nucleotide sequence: TGTGCCAGCAGTCCTCAGACAGGCTCTGGAAACACCATATATTTT.

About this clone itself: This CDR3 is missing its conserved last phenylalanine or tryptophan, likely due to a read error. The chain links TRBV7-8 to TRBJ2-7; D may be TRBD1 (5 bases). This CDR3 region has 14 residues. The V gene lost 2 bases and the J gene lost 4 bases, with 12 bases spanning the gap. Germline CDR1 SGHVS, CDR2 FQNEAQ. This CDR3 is CASSLRQGIYEQYL. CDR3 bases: TGTGCCAGCAGCTTACGCCAGGGTATTTACGAGCAGTACCTC.

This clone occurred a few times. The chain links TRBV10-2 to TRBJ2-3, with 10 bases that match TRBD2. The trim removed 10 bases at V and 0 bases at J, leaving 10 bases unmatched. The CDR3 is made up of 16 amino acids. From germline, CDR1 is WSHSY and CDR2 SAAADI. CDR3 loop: CATLSGRASSTDTQYF. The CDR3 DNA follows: TGCGCCACCTTAAGCGGGAGGGCCTCTAGCACAGATACGCAGTATTTT.

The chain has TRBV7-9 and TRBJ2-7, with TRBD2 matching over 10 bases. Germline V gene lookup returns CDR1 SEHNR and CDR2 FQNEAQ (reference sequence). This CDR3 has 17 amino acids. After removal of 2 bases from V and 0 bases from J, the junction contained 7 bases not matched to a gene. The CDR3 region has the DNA TGTGCCAGCAGCTTACGCCTAGGACTAGCGGACTCCTACGAGCAGTACTTC. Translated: CASSLRLGLADSYEQYF.

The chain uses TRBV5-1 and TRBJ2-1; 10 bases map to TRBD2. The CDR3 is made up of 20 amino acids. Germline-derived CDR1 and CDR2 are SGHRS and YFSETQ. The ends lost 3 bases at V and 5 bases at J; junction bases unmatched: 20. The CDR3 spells CASSWGAASGRSIADNEQFF. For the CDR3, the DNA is TGCGCCAGCAGCTGGGGGGCGGCTAGCGGGAGAAGTATAGCAGACAATGAGCAGTTCTTC.

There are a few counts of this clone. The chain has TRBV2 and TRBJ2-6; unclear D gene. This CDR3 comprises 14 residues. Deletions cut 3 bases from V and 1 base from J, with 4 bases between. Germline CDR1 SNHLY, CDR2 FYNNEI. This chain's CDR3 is CASSDRSGANVLTF. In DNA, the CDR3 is TGTGCCAGCAGTGACAGGTCTGGGGCCAACGTCCTGACTTTC.

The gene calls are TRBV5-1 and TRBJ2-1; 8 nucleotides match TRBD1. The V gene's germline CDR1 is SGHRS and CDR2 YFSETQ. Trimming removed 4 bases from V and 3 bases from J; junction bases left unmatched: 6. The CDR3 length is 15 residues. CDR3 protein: CASSRQDRGYNEQFF. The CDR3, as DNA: TGCGCCAGCAGCCGGCAAGACAGGGGCTACAATGAGCAGTTCTTC.

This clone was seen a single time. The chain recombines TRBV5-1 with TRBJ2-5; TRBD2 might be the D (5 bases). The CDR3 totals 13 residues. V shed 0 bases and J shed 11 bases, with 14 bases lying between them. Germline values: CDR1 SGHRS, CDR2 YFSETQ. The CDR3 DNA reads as TGCGCCAGCAGCTTGGACCCCGCCTGGGAGCAGTACTTC. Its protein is CASSLDPAWEQYF.

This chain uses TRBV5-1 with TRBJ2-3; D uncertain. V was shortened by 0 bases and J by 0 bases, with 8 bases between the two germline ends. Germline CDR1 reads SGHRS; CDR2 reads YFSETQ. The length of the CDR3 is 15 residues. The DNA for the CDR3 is TGCGCCAGCAGCTTGGGCGCCACCAGCACAGATACGCAGTATTTT. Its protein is CASSLGATSTDTQYF.

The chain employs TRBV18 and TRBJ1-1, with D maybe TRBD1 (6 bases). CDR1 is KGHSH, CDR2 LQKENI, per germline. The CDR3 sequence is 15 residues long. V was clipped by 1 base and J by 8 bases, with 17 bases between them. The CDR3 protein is CASSPQGGVKGEAFF. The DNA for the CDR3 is TGTGCCAGCTCACCACAGGGGGGGGTGAAAGGAGAAGCTTTCTTT.

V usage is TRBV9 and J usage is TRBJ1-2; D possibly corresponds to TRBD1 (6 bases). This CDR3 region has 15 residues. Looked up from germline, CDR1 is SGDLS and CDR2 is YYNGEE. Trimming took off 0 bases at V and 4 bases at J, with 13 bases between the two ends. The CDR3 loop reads CASSVAETGSYGYTF. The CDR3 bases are TGTGCCAGCAGCGTAGCTGAAACAGGGAGCTATGGCTACACCTTC.

CDR3 DNA sequence: TGCGCCAGCAGCCAAGTCCTCCTCGAGGCGGGACCCTACGAGCAGTACTTC. As protein: CASSQVLLEAGPYEQYF. The chain links TRBV4-1 to TRBJ2-7; TRBD2 is a possible D gene (6 bases). V dropped 1 base and J dropped 2 bases, with 18 bases sitting between them. The CDR3 runs 17 residues. The germline V gene has CDR1 MGHRA and CDR2 YSYEKL.

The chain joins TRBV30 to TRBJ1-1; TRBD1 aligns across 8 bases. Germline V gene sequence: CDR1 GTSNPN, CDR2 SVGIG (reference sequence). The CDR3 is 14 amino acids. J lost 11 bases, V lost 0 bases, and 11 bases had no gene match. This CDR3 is CAWSVQGRQGMAFF. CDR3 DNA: TGTGCCTGGAGTGTACAGGGAAGACAGGGGATGGCTTTCTTT.

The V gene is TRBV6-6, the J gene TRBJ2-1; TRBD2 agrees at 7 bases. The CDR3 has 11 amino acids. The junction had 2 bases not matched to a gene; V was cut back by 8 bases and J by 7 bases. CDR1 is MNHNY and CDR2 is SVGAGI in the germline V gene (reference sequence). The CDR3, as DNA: TGTGCCAGCGGGACTAAGAATGAGCAGTTCTTC. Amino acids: CASGTKNEQFF.

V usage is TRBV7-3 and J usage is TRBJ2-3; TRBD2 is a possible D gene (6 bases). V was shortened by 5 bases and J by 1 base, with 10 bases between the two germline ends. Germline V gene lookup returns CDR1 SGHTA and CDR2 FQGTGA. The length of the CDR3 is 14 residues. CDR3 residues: CASSQTGGTDTQYF. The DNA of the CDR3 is TGTGCCAGCAGCCAAACGGGGGGCACAGATACGCAGTATTTT.

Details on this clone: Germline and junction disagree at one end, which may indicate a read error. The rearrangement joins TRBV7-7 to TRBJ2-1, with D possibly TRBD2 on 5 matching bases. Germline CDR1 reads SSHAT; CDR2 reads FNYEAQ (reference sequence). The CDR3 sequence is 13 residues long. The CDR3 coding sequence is TGTGCTAGCAGCTTGGTGGAGGCGGGTGAGCAGTTCTTC. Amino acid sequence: CASSLVEAGEQFF.